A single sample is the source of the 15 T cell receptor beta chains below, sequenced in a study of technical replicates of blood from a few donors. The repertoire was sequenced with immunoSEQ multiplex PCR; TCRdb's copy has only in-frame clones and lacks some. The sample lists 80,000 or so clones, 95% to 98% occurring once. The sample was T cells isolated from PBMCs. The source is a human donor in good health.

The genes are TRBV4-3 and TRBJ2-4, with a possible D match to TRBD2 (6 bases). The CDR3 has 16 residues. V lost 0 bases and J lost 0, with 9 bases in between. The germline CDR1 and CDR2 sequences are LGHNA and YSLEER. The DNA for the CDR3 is TGCGCCAGCAGCCAAGATGGGGGACTAGCCAAAAACATTCAGTACTTC. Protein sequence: CASSQDGGLAKNIQYF.

CDR3 sequence: CSAGLNEQFF. The CDR3 nucleotides are TGCAGTGCTGGGCTCAATGAGCAGTTCTTC. The V gene is TRBV20-1, the J gene TRBJ2-1, with D unresolved. V was shortened by 5 bases and J by 6 bases, with 5 bases between the two germline ends. Germline CDR1 reads DFQATT; CDR2 reads SNEGSKA (reference sequence). CDR3 length: 10 residues.

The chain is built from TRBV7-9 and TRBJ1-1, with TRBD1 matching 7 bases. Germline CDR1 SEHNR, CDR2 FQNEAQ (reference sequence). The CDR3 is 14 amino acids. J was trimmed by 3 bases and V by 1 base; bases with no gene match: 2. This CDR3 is CASSLVQGDTEAFF. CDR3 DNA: TGTGCCAGCAGCTTAGTTCAGGGGGACACTGAAGCTTTCTTT.

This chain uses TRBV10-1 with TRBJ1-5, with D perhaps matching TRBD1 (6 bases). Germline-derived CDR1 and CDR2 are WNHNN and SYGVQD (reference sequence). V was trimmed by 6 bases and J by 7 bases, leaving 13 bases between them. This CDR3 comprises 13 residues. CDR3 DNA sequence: TGCGCCAGCAGCCCGGACAGCTTACAGCCCCAGCATTTT. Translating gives CASSPDSLQPQHF.

CDR3: CSVHSGNTIYF. CDR3 sequence (DNA): TGCAGCGTCCACTCTGGAAACACCATATATTTT. The rearrangement uses TRBV29-1 and TRBJ1-3; D remains ambiguous. The V gene lost 6 bases and the J gene lost 0 bases, with 3 bases spanning the gap. The CDR3 spans 11 residues. Germline V gene sequence: CDR1 SQVTM, CDR2 ANQGSEA.

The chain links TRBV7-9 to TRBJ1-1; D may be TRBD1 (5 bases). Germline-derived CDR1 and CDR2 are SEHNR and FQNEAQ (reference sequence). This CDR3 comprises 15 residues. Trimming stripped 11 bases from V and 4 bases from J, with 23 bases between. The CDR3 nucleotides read TGTGCCGGCCTAGGAGGGCGGGGGGTTAGCACTGAAGCTTTCTTT. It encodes CAGLGGRGVSTEAFF.

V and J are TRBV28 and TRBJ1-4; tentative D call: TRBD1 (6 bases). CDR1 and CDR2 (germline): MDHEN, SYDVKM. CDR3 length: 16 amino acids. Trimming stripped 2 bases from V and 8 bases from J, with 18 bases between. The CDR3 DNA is TGTGCCAGCAGTTTAAAGTTGGGGGCCGGGTGGGAAAAACTGTTTTTT. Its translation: CASSLKLGAGWEKLFF. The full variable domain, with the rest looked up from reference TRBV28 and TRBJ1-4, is DVKVTQSSRYLVKRTGEKVFLECVQDMDHENMFWYRQDPGLGLRLIYFSYDVKMKEKGDIPEGYSVSREKKERFSLILESASTNQTSMYLCASSLKLGAGWEKLFFGSGTQLSVL.

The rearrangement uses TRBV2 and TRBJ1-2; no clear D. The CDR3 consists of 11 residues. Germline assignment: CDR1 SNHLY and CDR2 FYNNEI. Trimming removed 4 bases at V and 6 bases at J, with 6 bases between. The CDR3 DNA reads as TGTGCCAGCAGTGTGCGGCATGGCTACACCTTC. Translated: CASSVRHGYTF. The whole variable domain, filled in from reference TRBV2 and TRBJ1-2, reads EPEVTQTPSHQVTQMGQEVILRCVPISNHLYFYWYRQILGQKVEFLVSFYNNEISEKSEIFDDQFSVERPDGSNFTLKIRSTKLEDSAMYFCASSVRHGYTFGSGTRLTVV.

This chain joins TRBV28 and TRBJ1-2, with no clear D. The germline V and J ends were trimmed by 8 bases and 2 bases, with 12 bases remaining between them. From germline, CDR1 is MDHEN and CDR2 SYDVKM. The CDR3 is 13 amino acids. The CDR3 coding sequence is TGTGCCAGCCAGTACTATCTAAACTATGGCTACACCTTC. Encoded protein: CASQYYLNYGYTF.

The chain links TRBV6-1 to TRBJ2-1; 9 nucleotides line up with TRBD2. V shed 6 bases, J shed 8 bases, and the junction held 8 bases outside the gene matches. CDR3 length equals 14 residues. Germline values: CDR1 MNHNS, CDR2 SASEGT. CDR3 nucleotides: TGTGCCAGCAGAGTAGCGGGAGTAGTGGATGAGCAGTTCTTC. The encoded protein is CASRVAGVVDEQFF.

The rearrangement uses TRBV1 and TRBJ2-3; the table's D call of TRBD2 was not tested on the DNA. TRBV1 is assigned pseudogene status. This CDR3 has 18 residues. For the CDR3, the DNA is TGCACCAGCAGCCTGGGTCCAGCGGGGTTACCTAGCACAGATACGCAGTATTTT. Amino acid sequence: CTSSLGPAGLPSTDTQYF.

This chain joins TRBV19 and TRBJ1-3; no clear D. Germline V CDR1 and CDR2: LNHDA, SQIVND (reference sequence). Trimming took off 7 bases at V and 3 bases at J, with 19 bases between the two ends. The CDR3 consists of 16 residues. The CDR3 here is CASTAVRASGGNTIYF. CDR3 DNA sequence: TGTGCCAGTACCGCCGTACGAGCTTCGGGTGGAAACACCATATATTTT.

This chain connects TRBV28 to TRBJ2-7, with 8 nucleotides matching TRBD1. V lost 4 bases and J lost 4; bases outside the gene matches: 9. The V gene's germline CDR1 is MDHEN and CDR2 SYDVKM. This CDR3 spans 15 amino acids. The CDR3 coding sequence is TGTGCCAGCAGTTCCACCGGGACAGGAAATTACGAGCAGTACTTC. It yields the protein CASSSTGTGNYEQYF. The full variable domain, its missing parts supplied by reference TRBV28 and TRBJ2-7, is DVKVTQSSRYLVKRTGEKVFLECVQDMDHENMFWYRQDPGLGLRLIYFSYDVKMKEKGDIPEGYSVSREKKERFSLILESASTNQTSMYLCASSSTGTGNYEQYFGPGTRLTVT.

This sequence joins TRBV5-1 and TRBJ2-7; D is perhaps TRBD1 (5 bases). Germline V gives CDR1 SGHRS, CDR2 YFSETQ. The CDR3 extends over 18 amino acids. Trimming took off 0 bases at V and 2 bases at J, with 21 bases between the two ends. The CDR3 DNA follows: TGCGCCAGCAGCTTGGCAACCGCGGACACATTAAACGCCTACGAGCAGTACTTC. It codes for CASSLATADTLNAYEQYF.

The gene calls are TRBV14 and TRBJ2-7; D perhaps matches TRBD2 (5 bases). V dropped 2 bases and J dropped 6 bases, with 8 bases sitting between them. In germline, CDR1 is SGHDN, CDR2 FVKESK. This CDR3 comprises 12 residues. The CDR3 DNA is TGTGCCAGCAGCCAATCGGGATTCGAGCAGTACTTC. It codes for CASSQSGFEQYF.